The present T cell receptor (beta chain) was sequenced within a study of STAT5B mutations in CD4+ large granular lymphocyte leukemia. In the study overall: The CDR3 'QG' motif was associated with a particular HLA allele among healthy donors.

Controls came from buffy coats of healthy blood donors. On this clone: The antigen remains undetermined.

Study conclusions and caveats: Data were not HLA-matched across samples. No patients shared main leukemic clonotypes, though about 26% appeared at low frequency elsewhere.

CDR3 size: 15 residues. Germline V lookup: CDR1 LGHNA, CDR2 YSLEER. Trimming removed 2 bases at V and 3 bases at J, with 13 bases between. Repertoires were generated with immunoSEQ multiplex PCR, while TCRdb's copy carries only in-frame clones and drops some. The data contain tens of thousands of clones, approximately 79% of them singletons. The chain carries TRBV4-3 and TRBJ1-2; D possibly corresponds to TRBD1 (6 bases). The sequenced sample was CD4+ T cells from blood buffy coats. This clonotype was sampled from a human donor in good health. The CDR3 sequence is CASSQQTGGDYGYTF. In DNA form, the CDR3 reads TGCGCCAGCAGCCAACAGACTGGGGGCGACTATGGCTACACCTTC.